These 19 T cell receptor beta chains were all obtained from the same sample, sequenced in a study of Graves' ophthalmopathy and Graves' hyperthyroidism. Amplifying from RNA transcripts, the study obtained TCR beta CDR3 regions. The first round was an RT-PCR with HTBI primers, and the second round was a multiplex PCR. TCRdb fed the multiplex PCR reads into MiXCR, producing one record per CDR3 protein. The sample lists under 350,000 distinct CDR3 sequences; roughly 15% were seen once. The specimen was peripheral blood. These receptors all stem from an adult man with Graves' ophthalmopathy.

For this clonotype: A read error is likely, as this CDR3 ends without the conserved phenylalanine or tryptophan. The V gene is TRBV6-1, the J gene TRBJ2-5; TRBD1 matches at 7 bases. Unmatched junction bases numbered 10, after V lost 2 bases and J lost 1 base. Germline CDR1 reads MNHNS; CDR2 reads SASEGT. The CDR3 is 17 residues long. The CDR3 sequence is CASSEPGQKPSQETQYL. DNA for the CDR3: TGTGCCAGCAGTGAACCGGGACAGAAACCCTCCCAAGAGACCCAGTACCTC.

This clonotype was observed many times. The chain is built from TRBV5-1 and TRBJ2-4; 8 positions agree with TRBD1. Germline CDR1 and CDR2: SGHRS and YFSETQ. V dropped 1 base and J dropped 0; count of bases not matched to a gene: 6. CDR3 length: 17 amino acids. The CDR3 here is CASSLLGDRGAKNIQYF. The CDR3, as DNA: TGCGCCAGCAGCTTGCTCGGAGACAGGGGAGCCAAAAACATTCAGTACTTC. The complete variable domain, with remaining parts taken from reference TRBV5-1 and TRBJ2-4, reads KAGVTQTPRYLIKTRGQQVTLSCSPISGHRSVSWYQQTPGQGLQFLFEYFSETQRNKGNFPGRFSGRQFSNSRSEMNVSTLELGDSALYLCASSLLGDRGAKNIQYFGAGTRLSVL.

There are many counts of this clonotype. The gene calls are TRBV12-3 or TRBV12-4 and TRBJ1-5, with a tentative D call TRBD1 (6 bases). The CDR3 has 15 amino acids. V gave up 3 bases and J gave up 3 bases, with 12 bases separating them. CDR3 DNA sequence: TGTGCCAGCAGTTTCGACGGACAGCTCAATCAGCCCCAGCATTTT. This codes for CASSFDGQLNQPQHF.

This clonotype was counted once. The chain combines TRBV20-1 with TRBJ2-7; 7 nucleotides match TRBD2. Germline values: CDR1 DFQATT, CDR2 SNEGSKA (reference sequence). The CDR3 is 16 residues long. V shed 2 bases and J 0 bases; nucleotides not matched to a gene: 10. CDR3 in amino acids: CSARKLIGGSSYEQYF. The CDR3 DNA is TGCAGTGCTAGAAAGCTCATCGGCGGGAGCTCCTACGAGCAGTACTTC.

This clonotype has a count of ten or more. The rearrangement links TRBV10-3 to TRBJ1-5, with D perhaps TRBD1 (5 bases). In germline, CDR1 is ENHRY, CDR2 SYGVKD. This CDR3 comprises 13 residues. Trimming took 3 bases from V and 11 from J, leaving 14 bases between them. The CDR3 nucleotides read TGTGCCATCAGTGACCCCAAAGGGGATGCCCAGCATTTT. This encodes CAISDPKGDAQHF.

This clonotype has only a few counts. CDR3 nucleotide sequence: TGTGCCAGTAGTACAGTGGAGGGGGCGCGCACCGGGGAGCTGTTTTTT. The encoded protein is CASSTVEGARTGELFF. The chain couples TRBV19 to TRBJ2-2; D may be TRBD1 (7 bases). The CDR3 runs 16 residues. Trimming pared 4 bases from V and 4 bases from J, leaving 16 bases between. The germline V gene encodes CDR1 LNHDA and CDR2 SQIVND (reference sequence).

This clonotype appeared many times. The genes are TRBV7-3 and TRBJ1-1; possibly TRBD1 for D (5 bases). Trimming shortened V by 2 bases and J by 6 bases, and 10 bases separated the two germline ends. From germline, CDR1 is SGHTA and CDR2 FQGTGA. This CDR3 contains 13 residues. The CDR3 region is CASSLLSQAEAFF. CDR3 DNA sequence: TGTGCCAGCAGCTTATTATCACAGGCTGAAGCTTTCTTT.

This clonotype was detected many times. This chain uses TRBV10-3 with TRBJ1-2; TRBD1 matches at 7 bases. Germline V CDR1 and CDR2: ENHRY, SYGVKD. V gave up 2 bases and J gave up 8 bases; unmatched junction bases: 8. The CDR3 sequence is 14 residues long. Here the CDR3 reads CAISEPGQMTGYTF. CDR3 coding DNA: TGTGCCATCAGTGAGCCGGGACAGATGACGGGCTACACCTTC.

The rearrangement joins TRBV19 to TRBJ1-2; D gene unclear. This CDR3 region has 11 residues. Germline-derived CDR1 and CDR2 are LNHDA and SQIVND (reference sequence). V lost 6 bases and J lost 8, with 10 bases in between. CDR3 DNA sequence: TGTGCCAGTAGCTGGGAGCGAGGCTACACCTTC. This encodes CASSWERGYTF.

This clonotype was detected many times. In DNA form, the CDR3 reads TGTGCCAGTAGTCCGCCGGTGATAGCGGGGGGGAACGAGCAGTACTTC. Its translation is CASSPPVIAGGNEQYF. The chain uses TRBV19 and TRBJ2-7; 11 nucleotides line up with TRBD2. With V trimmed by 5 bases and J by 5 bases, 11 bases remained unmatched. The germline CDR1 and CDR2 sequences are LNHDA and SQIVND (reference sequence). This CDR3 contains 16 residues.

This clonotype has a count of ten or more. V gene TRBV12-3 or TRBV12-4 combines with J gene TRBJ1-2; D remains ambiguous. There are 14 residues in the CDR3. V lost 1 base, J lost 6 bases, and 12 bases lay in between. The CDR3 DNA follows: TGTGCCAGCAGTTTAGGGTCTGGGATGCATGGCTACACCTTC. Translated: CASSLGSGMHGYTF.

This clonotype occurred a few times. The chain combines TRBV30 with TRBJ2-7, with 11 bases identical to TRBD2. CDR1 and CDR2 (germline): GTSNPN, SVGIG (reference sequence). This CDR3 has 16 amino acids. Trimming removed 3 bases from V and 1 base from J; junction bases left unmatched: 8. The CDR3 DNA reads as TGTGCCTGGAGCGGAATGGGGACTAGCGGATCCTACGAGCAGTACTTC. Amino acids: CAWSGMGTSGSYEQYF.

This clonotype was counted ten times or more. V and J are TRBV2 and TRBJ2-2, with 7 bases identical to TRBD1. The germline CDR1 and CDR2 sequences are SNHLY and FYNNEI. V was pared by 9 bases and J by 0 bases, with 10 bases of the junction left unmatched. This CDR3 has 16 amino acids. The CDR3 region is CASRLGTDANTGELFF. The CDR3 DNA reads TGTGCCAGTAGGCTCGGGACAGACGCGAACACCGGGGAGCTGTTTTTT.

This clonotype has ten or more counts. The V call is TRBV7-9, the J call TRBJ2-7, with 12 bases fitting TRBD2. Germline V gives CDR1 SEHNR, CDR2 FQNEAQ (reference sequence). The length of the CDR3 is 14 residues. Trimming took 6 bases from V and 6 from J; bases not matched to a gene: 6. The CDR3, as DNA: TGTGCCAGCAGTTCTAGCGGGGGGGTCGGCGAGCAGTACTTC. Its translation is CASSSSGGVGEQYF. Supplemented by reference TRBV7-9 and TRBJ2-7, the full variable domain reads DTGVSQNPRHKITKRGQNVTFRCDPISEHNRLYWYRQTLGQGPEFLTYFQNEAQLEKSRLLSDRFSAERPKGSFSTLEIQRTEQGDSAMYLCASSSSGGVGEQYFGPGTRLTVT.

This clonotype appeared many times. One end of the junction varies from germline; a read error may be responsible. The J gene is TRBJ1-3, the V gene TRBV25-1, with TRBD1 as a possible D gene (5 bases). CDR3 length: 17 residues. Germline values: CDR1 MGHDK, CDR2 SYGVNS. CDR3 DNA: TGTGCCAGCAGTGGGGGTACGGGGCTGGGCACTGGAAACACCGTATATTTT. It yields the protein CASSGGTGLGTGNTVYF.

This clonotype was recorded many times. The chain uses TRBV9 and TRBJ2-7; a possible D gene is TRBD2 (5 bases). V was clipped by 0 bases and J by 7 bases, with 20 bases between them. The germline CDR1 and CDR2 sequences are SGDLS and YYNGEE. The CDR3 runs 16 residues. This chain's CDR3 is CASSVGASGRRWEQYF. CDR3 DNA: TGTGCCAGCAGCGTAGGAGCCAGTGGCAGGAGGTGGGAGCAGTACTTC.

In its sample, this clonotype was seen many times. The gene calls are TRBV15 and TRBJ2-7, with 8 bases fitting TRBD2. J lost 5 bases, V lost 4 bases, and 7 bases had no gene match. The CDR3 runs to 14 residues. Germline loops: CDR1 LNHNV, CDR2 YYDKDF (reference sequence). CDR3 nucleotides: TGTGCCACCAGCAAGGAGCGGGAGTTCGACGAGCAGTACTTC. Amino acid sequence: CATSKEREFDEQYF.

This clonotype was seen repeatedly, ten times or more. The CDR3, as DNA: TGTGCCAGCCTGGGGGCTAGCGGGCCTCTAGGGTCCTACGAGCAGTACTTC. Encoded protein: CASLGASGPLGSYEQYF. The genes are TRBV6-5 and TRBJ2-7, with 8 bases that match TRBD2. The germline V gene has CDR1 MNHEY and CDR2 SVGAGI. The CDR3 is made up of 17 amino acids. V was clipped by 8 bases and J by 1 base; unmatched bases: 16.

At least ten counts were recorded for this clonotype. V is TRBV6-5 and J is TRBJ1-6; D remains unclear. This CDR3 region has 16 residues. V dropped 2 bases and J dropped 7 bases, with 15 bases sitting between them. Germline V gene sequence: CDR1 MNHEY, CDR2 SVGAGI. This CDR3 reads CASSYGDQVFNSPLHF. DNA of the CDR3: TGTGCCAGCAGTTACGGAGATCAGGTCTTCAATTCACCCCTCCACTTT.